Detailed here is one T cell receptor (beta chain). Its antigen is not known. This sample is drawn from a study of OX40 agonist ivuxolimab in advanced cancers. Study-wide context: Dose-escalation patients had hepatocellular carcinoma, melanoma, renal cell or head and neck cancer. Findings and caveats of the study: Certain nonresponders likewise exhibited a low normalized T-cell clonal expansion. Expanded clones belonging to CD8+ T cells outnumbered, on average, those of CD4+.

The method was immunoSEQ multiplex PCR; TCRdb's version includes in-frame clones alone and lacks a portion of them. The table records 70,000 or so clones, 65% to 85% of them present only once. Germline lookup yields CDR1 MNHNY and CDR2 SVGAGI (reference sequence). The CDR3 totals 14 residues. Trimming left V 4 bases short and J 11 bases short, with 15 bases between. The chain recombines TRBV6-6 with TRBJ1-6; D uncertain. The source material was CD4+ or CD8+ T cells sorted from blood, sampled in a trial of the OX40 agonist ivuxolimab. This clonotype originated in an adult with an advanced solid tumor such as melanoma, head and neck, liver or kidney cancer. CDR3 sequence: CASSLAQPHPPLHF. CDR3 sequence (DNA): TGTGCCAGCAGTTTGGCACAGCCTCATCCACCCCTCCACTTT.